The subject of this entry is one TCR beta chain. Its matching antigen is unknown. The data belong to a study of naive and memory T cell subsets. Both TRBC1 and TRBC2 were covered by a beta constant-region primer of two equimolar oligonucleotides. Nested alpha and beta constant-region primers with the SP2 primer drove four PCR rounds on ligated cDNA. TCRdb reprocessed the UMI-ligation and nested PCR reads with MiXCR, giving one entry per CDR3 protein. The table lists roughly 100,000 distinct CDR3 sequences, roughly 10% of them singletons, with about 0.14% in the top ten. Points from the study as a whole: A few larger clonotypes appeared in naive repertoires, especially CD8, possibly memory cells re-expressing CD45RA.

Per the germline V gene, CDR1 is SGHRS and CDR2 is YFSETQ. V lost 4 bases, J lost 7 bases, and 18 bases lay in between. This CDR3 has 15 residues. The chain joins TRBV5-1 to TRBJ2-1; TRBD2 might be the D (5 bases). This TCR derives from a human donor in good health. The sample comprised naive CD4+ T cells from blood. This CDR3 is CASSPGLGGLNEQFF. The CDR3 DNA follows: TGCGCCAGCAGCCCCGGATTGGGCGGGCTGAATGAGCAGTTCTTC.